Below, one TCR beta chain is given with its context. Its cognate antigen is unknown. These data belong to a study of T-cell reconstitution after alpha-beta-depleted transplantation in children. Broader study findings: TCRbeta diversity was high at day 60 in some patients (a result of surviving recipient T cells and thymic progenitors). Diversity and T-cell counts at one year after transplant derived mostly from new T cells. Reported findings indicate that, about two months after transplant, alpha-beta T cells came from several hundred expanded clones, which were derived from non-depleted graft cells.

Researchers prepared the TCRbeta library using unique molecular identifiers, the study reports. Each CDR3 protein is one row after TCRdb ran MiXCR on the PCR reads. The sample contains a few hundred thousand distinct CDR3 sequences, roughly 27% of which appear only once. This material consisted of PBMCs, taken before TCRalphabeta/CD19-depleted stem cell transplant. This TCR was recovered from a boy under two years old with Wiskott-Aldrich syndrome, due to receive a stem cell transplant.

The chain's CDR3 is CASSWGGTEQYF. The CDR3 region has the DNA TGTGCCAGCAGTTGGGGAGGGACCGAGCAGTACTTC. This chain joins TRBV28 and TRBJ2-7, with 7 bases lining up with TRBD2. V dropped 4 bases and J dropped 6; count of bases not matched to a gene: 3. CDR1 is MDHEN, CDR2 SYDVKM, per germline. The CDR3 sequence is 12 residues long.